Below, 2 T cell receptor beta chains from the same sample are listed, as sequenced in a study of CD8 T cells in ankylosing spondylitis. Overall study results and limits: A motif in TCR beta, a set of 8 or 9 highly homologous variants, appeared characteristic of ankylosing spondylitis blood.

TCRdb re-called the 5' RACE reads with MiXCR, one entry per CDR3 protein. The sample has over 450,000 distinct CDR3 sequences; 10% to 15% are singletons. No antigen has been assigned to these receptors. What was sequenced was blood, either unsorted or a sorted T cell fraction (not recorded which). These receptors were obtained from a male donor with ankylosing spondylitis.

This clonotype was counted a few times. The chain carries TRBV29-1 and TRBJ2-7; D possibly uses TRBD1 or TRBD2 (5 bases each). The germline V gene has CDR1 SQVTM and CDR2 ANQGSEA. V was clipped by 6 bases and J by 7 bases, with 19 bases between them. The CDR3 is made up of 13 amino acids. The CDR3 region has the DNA TGCAGCGTAATAAATCCGGGGACGGAGGAGCAGTACGTC. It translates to CSVINPGTEEQYV.

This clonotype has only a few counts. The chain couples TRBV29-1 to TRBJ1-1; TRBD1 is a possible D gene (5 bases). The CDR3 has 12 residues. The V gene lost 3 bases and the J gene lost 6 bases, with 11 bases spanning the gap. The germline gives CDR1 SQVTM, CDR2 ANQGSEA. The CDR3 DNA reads TGCAGCGTTGATCGACAGATGCCTGAAGCTTTCTTT. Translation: CSVDRQMPEAFF.